This TCR beta chain derives from a study of blood T cell repertoires in COVID-19. Overall study: Spain, Italy and the United States supplied samples that represented acute and convalescent COVID-19.

Individuals drawn from about 26 US areas were about 18 to 100 years old. TCRdb's copy holds only in-frame clones and misses some; the assay was immunoSEQ multiplex PCR. The sample holds approximately 300,000 clones; roughly 90% are singletons and the top ten take around 2.6%. This CDR3 has 14 amino acids. V lost 0 bases and J lost 6, with 11 bases in between. Germline CDR1 and CDR2: GTSNPN and SVGIG (reference sequence). The TCR originated in a man aged 60 to 69 who had recovered from COVID-19. The chain recombines TRBV30 with TRBJ1-4, with TRBD1 as a possible D gene (6 bases). Sequenced input: PBMCs or T cells enriched from blood (not recorded which). The CDR3 loop is CAWSVRQGYEKLFF. The CDR3 DNA reads as TGTGCCTGGAGTGTACGTCAGGGGTATGAAAAACTGTTTTTT.